This T cell receptor beta chain was obtained from a study of CD8+ T cells in alopecia areata (dated by TCRdb to the late 2010s). Some background on the complete study: Treated patients were enrolled in an open-label pilot trial of oral tofacitinib at 5 to 10 mg twice daily for moderate-to-severe alopecia areata. Scalp tissue and sorted CD4+ and CD8+ peripheral blood T cells from patchy and totalis/universalis alopecia areata patients and from healthy controls were covered by human TCRbeta sequencing. Tofacitinib-treated patients had biopsies at baseline and at 4 and 24 weeks of treatment, with a later scalp biopsy in several patients. Patients received tofacitinib for 6 to 18 months and were then followed off drug for 6 months to check for delayed response and recurrence. In treated patients, disease severity was measured using the SALT score, which gives the percentage of scalp surface area affected. In both human patients and the C3H/HeJ mouse model, the study applied high-throughput TCRbeta sequencing to look at T cell clonal expansion in alopecia areata. TCRbeta CDR3 regions were amplified by immunoSEQ multiplex PCR with 35 Vbeta forward and 13 Jbeta reverse primers. Clonality in the scalp was compared among normal scalp (n=4), patchy alopecia areata scalp (n=8), and alopecia totalis/universalis scalp (n=8). RNA was extracted with the PAXgene miRNA kit for fixed scalp, the miRNeasy kit for PBMCs, and the RNeasy kit for mouse skin. The investigation overall reported the following: During tofacitinib treatment, many expanded lesional clones stuck around in both scalp and blood, and this persistence may partly explain why relapse happens after treatment is stopped. Higher clonality and more expanded CD8+ clones were observed in lesional scalp than in normal scalp, particularly in alopecia totalis/universalis, a finding suggestive of antigenic drive. Scalp clonality and the number of expanded CD8+ clones among the top 100 scalp clones were significantly decreased by tofacitinib. Unlike mouse skin, which is dominated by gammadelta T cells, normal human skin has resident alphabeta T cells that are also sequenced, and this complicates analysis of the scalp TCR repertoire. TCR sequences shared between patients were less clear than in mice, possibly partly because of HLA diversity in the patient population. Because the treated cohort was small and had just a single nonresponder, larger studies are needed to establish links between baseline CD8+ expansion and response.

The method was the immunoSEQ multiplex PCR assay. To provide template for TCR sequencing, every sample had RNA extracted and reverse transcribed into cDNA. First-strand cDNA was synthesized with SuperScript III using a 2:1 mix of oligo-dT and random hexamers. A synthetic immune receptor repertoire was used to gauge amplification bias, and whatever bias remained was removed computationally. Regarding the original processing steps: Raw reads were preprocessed for error removal, and CDR3 was defined according to IMGT conventions as running from the conserved cysteine to phenylalanine. To get clonality, Shannon entropy was normalized by log2 of the number of productive unique TCRs and the result was subtracted from 1. Whether each scalp clone was CD4 or CD8 was inferred by checking scalp TCRbeta sequences against the CD4 and CD8 repertoires from sorted blood. TCRdb mirrors the immuneACCESS table, restricted to in-frame sequences. Some clones are absent from its copies; in checked studies, under half trace to an unresolved V gene, and the reason for the others is unknown. That table supplies the V and J calls and clone size; D and trimming were determined from the DNA. This sample has 95,000 to 100,000 clones in its table, and roughly three fifths of those were observed once. The ten largest clones add up to around 16% of the sample.

CDR1 and CDR2 are drawn from the germline V gene: SGHDN, FVKESK. Including cysteine and phenylalanine, the CDR3 has 14 amino acids. Kept here is only the CDR3 DNA, which spans 42 bases and is read in frame from base 1. This clone was recorded a few times. There is no known antigen for this receptor. No base quality values were provided; no much bigger clone lies one nucleotide off. The sample's time point label, decoded: more than 3 weeks on oral tofacitinib. The treatment or condition label corresponds to: oral pan-JAK inhibitor, 5-10 mg twice daily. Lesional scalp punch biopsies and peripheral blood were collected from alopecia areata patients. PBMCs were isolated by density centrifugation and stained for CD3, CD4 and CD8, after which CD4+ and CD8+ T cells were sorted on a FACSAria.

This TCR came from a human donor with alopecia areata. This chain joins TRBV14 to TRBJ2-5, and 7 junctional nucleotides match TRBD1. The J call could be wrong; TRBJ2-7 is a better fit for the DNA end. This specimen was CD8+ T cells sorted from blood, taken at week 4, from a patient treated with tofacitinib. The base sequence is TGTGCCAGCAGCCAAGGACAGGGAAGTTACGAGCAGTACTTC. It encodes CASSQGQGSYEQYF.